The 27 T cell receptor beta chains reported below all come from one sample, sequenced in a study of OX40 agonist ivuxolimab in advanced cancers. Generated by immunoSEQ multiplex PCR, the TCRdb table keeps only in-frame clones and is missing some. The table lists about 62,000 clones, over 90% of them singletons, with roughly an eighth in the top ten. The sequencing used CD4+ or CD8+ T cells sorted from blood, collected in a trial of the OX40 agonist ivuxolimab. Receptor source: an adult with an advanced solid tumor such as melanoma, head and neck, liver or kidney cancer.

This sequence joins TRBV9 and TRBJ1-1; possible D gene TRBD1, 6 bases. The CDR3 totals 17 residues. Trimming removed 3 bases at V and 2 bases at J, with 20 bases between. The germline CDR1 and CDR2 sequences are SGDLS and YYNGEE. DNA for the CDR3: TGTGCCAGCAGCGCCAGGAGAGAGGGTGGGGGCAACACTGAAGCTTTCTTT. This sequence encodes CASSARREGGGNTEAFF.

The chain combines TRBV27 with TRBJ2-7, with D perhaps TRBD1 (7 bases). V was shortened by 3 bases and J by 6 bases, with 9 bases between the two germline ends. This CDR3 is 12 amino acids long. Germline V gives CDR1 MNHEY, CDR2 SMNVEV (reference sequence). CDR3 DNA: TGTGCCAGCAGTTTTCAGGGGGGCGAGCAGTACTTC. It specifies CASSFQGGEQYF.

The CDR3 DNA sequence: TGTGCCAGCAGCTTTTCGGGGGACGAGCAGTACTTC. This encodes CASSFSGDEQYF. The chain employs TRBV5-6 and TRBJ2-7; maybe TRBD2 (6 bases). V lost 2 bases and J 5 bases, leaving 8 bases between the germline ends. CDR3 length: 12 residues. The V gene's germline CDR1 is SGHDT and CDR2 YYEEEE.

The chain couples TRBV4-1 to TRBJ2-7; 13 nucleotides align to TRBD2. V gave up 4 bases and J gave up 5 bases; unmatched junction bases: 2. CDR1 is MGHRA and CDR2 is YSYEKL in the germline V gene. CDR3 length: 14 residues. For the CDR3, the DNA is TGCGCCAGCAGCCTCGGACTAGCGGGGGACGAGCAGTACTTC. Translated: CASSLGLAGDEQYF.

This chain uses TRBV19 with TRBJ2-1; TRBD1 matches 9 bases. V shed 5 bases, J shed 3 bases, and the junction held 8 bases outside the gene matches. Germline CDR1 is LNHDA and CDR2 is SQIVND (reference sequence). CDR3 size: 16 residues. The CDR3 DNA reads TGTGCCAGTAGTCTCGCCCCGGGACAGGGCTACAATGAGCAGTTCTTC. This translates into CASSLAPGQGYNEQFF. Variable domain in full (rest from reference TRBV19 and TRBJ2-1): DGGITQSPKYLFRKEGQNVTLSCEQNLNHDAMYWYRQDPGQGLRLIYYSQIVNDFQKGDIAEGYSVSREKKESFPLTVTSAQKNPTAFYLCASSLAPGQGYNEQFFGPGTRLTVL.

This chain's CDR3 is CASSLFYSNQPQHF. The CDR3 DNA reads TGTGCCAGCAGCTTGTTCTATAGCAATCAGCCCCAGCATTTT. The chain carries TRBV5-6 and TRBJ1-5; D is unclear. Per germline, CDR1 SGHDT and CDR2 YYEEEE. This CDR3 is 14 amino acids long. Trimming shortened V by 1 base and J by 0 bases, and 5 bases separated the two germline ends.

This clone was found once. The chain carries TRBV4-1 and TRBJ2-5; the match to TRBD2 covers 9 bases. V trimming: 0 bases; J trimming: 5 bases; junction bases outside the gene matches: 7. The CDR3 runs to 16 residues. CDR1 and CDR2 from the germline V gene are MGHRA and YSYEKL. The DNA of the CDR3 is TGCGCCAGCAGCCAAGATCAGTGGGCGGGAGGGGAGACCCAGTACTTC. This codes for CASSQDQWAGGETQYF.

This sequence joins TRBV30 and TRBJ1-1, with 10 bases that match TRBD1. CDR3 length equals 15 residues. V trimming: 2 bases; J trimming: 0 bases; junction bases outside the gene matches: 3. CDR1 and CDR2 (germline): GTSNPN, SVGIG (reference sequence). In DNA form, the CDR3 reads TGTGCCTGGAGTAGACAGGGGGCCATGAACACTGAAGCTTTCTTT. Translating gives CAWSRQGAMNTEAFF.

The chain combines TRBV30 with TRBJ2-2; no definite D call. The ends were cut back, 4 bases at V and 4 bases at J, with 4 bases in the middle. CDR3 length: 11 amino acids. CDR1 and CDR2 (germline): GTSNPN, SVGIG (reference sequence). As DNA, the CDR3 is TGTGCCTGGATGGGCACCGGGGAGCTGTTTTTT. Translated, it gives CAWMGTGELFF. The full variable domain, with the rest looked up from reference TRBV30 and TRBJ2-2, is SQTIHQWPATLVQPVGSPLSLECTVEGTSNPNLYWYRQAAGRGLQLLFYSVGIGQISSEVPQNLSASRPQDRQFILSSKKLLLSDSGFYLCAWMGTGELFFGEGSRLTVL.

The gene calls are TRBV11-2 and TRBJ2-7; possible D gene TRBD2, 5 bases. Trimming shortened V by 5 bases and J by 2 bases, and 13 bases separated the two germline ends. The germline CDR1 and CDR2 sequences are SGHAT and FQNNGV. The CDR3 runs to 14 residues. Here the CDR3 reads CASSLPGSAYEQYF. The CDR3 DNA sequence: TGTGCCAGCAGCCTCCCTGGGAGTGCCTACGAGCAGTACTTC.

The rearrangement uses TRBV6-5 and TRBJ1-5; unclear D gene. The germline gives CDR1 MNHEY, CDR2 SVGAGI. This CDR3 region has 13 residues. The V end lost 1 base, the J end lost 4 bases, and 5 bases lay between the germline ends. The CDR3 nucleotides are TGTGCCAGCAGTTACTACCAGAATCAGCCCCAGCATTTT. Translation: CASSYYQNQPQHF.

This clone has a single count. The chain recombines TRBV7-2 with TRBJ2-6; D is unclear. Germline values: CDR1 SGHTA, CDR2 FQGNSA. V shed 6 bases and J shed 0 bases, with 18 bases lying between them. This CDR3 comprises 18 residues. The CDR3 loop is CASRPPLPFSSGANVLTF. DNA of the CDR3: TGTGCCAGCAGGCCCCCCCTTCCATTCAGCTCTGGGGCCAACGTCCTGACTTTC.

The rearrangement joins TRBV19 to TRBJ2-1; D is unclear. The germline V and J ends were trimmed by 5 bases and 6 bases, with 8 bases remaining between them. Germline assignment: CDR1 LNHDA and CDR2 SQIVND (reference sequence). This CDR3 contains 12 residues. DNA for the CDR3: TGTGCCAGTAGTGCGGCCGCCAATGAGCAGTTCTTC. Translation: CASSAAANEQFF.

The rearrangement joins TRBV28 to TRBJ1-5, with D possibly matching TRBD1 (6 bases). Germline assignment: CDR1 MDHEN and CDR2 SYDVKM. The CDR3 loop spans 13 amino acids. V lost 6 bases and J 5 bases, leaving 11 bases between the germline ends. This CDR3 is CASRMEGDQPQHF. The DNA of the CDR3 is TGTGCCAGCAGAATGGAGGGGGATCAGCCCCAGCATTTT.

This clone was counted a few times. The gene calls are TRBV27 and TRBJ1-4; possible D gene TRBD1, 6 bases. V dropped 6 bases and J dropped 7 bases, with 12 bases sitting between them. The CDR3 totals 13 residues. CDR1 and CDR2 from the germline V gene are MNHEY and SMNVEV (reference sequence). The CDR3 DNA reads as TGTGCCAGCAGGAGGGGGGGGCTTGAAAAACTGTTTTTT. Protein product: CASRRGGLEKLFF.

The rearrangement uses TRBV4-1 and TRBJ2-6, with D possibly being TRBD1 (6 bases). The V and J ends lost 5 bases and 1 base respectively, with 9 bases between them. Germline loops: CDR1 MGHRA, CDR2 YSYEKL. The length of the CDR3 is 15 residues. CDR3 protein: CASSGGWSGANVLTF. The CDR3 nucleotides are TGCGCCAGCAGCGGGGGCTGGTCTGGGGCCAACGTCCTGACTTTC.

The chain uses TRBV4-1 and TRBJ2-2; either TRBD1 or TRBD2 may supply D (5 bases each). The CDR3 sequence is 15 residues long. The germline V gene encodes CDR1 MGHRA and CDR2 YSYEKL. Between the trimmed V and J ends, which lost 2 bases and 3 bases, there was a span of 10 bases. The CDR3 spells CASSQSGPYTGELFF. Here the CDR3 DNA reads TGCGCCAGCAGCCAATCGGGACCATACACCGGGGAGCTGTTTTTT.

This chain joins TRBV13 and TRBJ1-2, with D unclear. V was cut by 5 bases and J by 1 base, with 20 bases left in between. From germline, CDR1 is PRHDT and CDR2 FYEKMQ (reference sequence). The CDR3 has 17 residues. CDR3 amino acids: CASSADNLLPLNYGYTF. The DNA for the CDR3 is TGTGCCAGCAGCGCCGACAATCTCCTACCACTTAACTATGGCTACACCTTC. The variable domain in full, with the rest retrieved from reference TRBV13 and TRBJ1-2, is AAGVIQSPRHLIKEKRETATLKCYPIPRHDTVYWYQQGPGQDPQFLISFYEKMQSDKGSIPDRFSAQQFSDYHSELNMSSLELGDSALYFCASSADNLLPLNYGYTFGSGTRLTVV.

This clone has just one count. The rearrangement uses TRBV7-9 and TRBJ2-2, with TRBD1 identical over 8 bases. Germline values: CDR1 SEHNR, CDR2 FQNEAQ (reference sequence). The CDR3 is made up of 15 amino acids. J lost 6 bases, V lost 4 bases, and 7 bases had no gene match. This chain's CDR3 is CASSSAGGLPGELFF. CDR3 sequence (DNA): TGTGCCAGCAGCTCAGCAGGGGGCCTTCCCGGGGAGCTGTTTTTT. The full variable domain, in which reference TRBV7-9 and TRBJ2-2 provide the parts outside the CDR3, is DTGVSQNPRHKITKRGQNVTFRCDPISEHNRLYWYRQTLGQGPEFLTYFQNEAQLEKSRLLSDRFSAERPKGSFSTLEIQRTEQGDSAMYLCASSSAGGLPGELFFGEGSRLTVL.

The chain has TRBV4-1 and TRBJ1-5; maybe TRBD1 (5 bases). The CDR3 is 14 amino acids. Germline CDR1 and CDR2: MGHRA and YSYEKL. The V and J ends lost 1 base and 6 bases respectively, with 10 bases between them. In DNA form, the CDR3 reads TGCGCCAGCAGCCAAGGAGGGGTGAGTCAGCCCCAGCATTTT. It specifies CASSQGGVSQPQHF.

The J gene is TRBJ2-3, the V gene TRBV6-5; D unresolved. CDR1 is MNHEY and CDR2 is SVGAGI in the germline V gene. Trimming left V 7 bases short and J 6 bases short, with 14 bases between. The length of the CDR3 is 13 residues. The CDR3 loop reads CASTRDLGDTQYF. Here the CDR3 DNA reads TGTGCCAGCACCCGAGATCTCGGGGATACGCAGTATTTT.

The V gene is TRBV19, the J gene TRBJ2-5; D is unclear. CDR3 size: 14 residues. The V and J ends lost 5 bases and 2 bases respectively, with 12 bases between them. Germline V gene sequence: CDR1 LNHDA, CDR2 SQIVND (reference sequence). The CDR3 sequence is CASSLLYTQETQYF. DNA for the CDR3: TGTGCCAGTAGTCTATTATACACACAAGAGACCCAGTACTTC.

The chain links TRBV4-1 to TRBJ1-2, with TRBD1 identical over 12 bases. V lost 2 bases, J lost 6 bases, and 10 bases stayed unmatched. The length of the CDR3 is 17 residues. Germline CDR1 and CDR2: MGHRA and YSYEKL. The CDR3 region is CASSQIGTGGLMHGYTF. The CDR3 DNA is TGCGCCAGCAGCCAAATTGGGACAGGGGGCTTGATGCATGGCTACACCTTC.

V gene TRBV14 combines with J gene TRBJ1-1, with D unclear. V gave up 5 bases and J gave up 7 bases, with 8 bases separating them. The CDR3 spans 11 residues. CDR1 is SGHDN, CDR2 FVKESK, per germline. The CDR3, as DNA: TGTGCCAGCAGCACCGGGGTTGAAGCTTTCTTT. This encodes CASSTGVEAFF. The entire variable domain, with the rest obtained from reference TRBV14 and TRBJ1-1, is as follows: EAGVTQFPSHSVIEKGQTVTLRCDPISGHDNLYWYRRVMGKEIKFLLHFVKESKQDESGMPNNRFLAERTGGTYSTLKVQPAELEDSGVYFCASSTGVEAFFGQGTRLTVV.

The chain uses TRBV6-1 and TRBJ2-7; TRBD2 agrees at 10 bases. J gave up 7 bases and V 3 bases, and 3 bases lay outside the gene matches. CDR3 length: 13 amino acids. Germline CDR1 and CDR2: MNHNS and SASEGT. The CDR3 DNA follows: TGTGCCAGCAGTGACCTAGCGGGGGCGGAGCAGTACTTC. Protein sequence: CASSDLAGAEQYF.

This clone occurred a few times. The V and J genes are TRBV2 and TRBJ1-6, with a weak D call TRBD1 (5 bases). Germline V gives CDR1 SNHLY, CDR2 FYNNEI. V was cut by 3 bases and J by 7 bases, with 10 bases left in between. The CDR3 is made up of 14 amino acids. The CDR3 bases are TGTGCCAGCAGTGAGGCGGGGCGCAATTCACCCCTCCACTTT. This sequence encodes CASSEAGRNSPLHF.

The chain joins TRBV19 to TRBJ2-3, with D perhaps matching TRBD2 (6 bases). The CDR3 is made up of 17 amino acids. V was clipped by 5 bases and J by 0 bases, with 18 bases between them. The germline gives CDR1 LNHDA, CDR2 SQIVND (reference sequence). The CDR3 spells CASSLLATYSSTDTQYF. In nucleotides, the CDR3 is TGTGCCAGTAGTCTGCTAGCGACCTACTCTAGCACAGATACGCAGTATTTT. Variable domain in full (rest from reference TRBV19 and TRBJ2-3): DGGITQSPKYLFRKEGQNVTLSCEQNLNHDAMYWYRQDPGQGLRLIYYSQIVNDFQKGDIAEGYSVSREKKESFPLTVTSAQKNPTAFYLCASSLLATYSSTDTQYFGPGTRLTVL.